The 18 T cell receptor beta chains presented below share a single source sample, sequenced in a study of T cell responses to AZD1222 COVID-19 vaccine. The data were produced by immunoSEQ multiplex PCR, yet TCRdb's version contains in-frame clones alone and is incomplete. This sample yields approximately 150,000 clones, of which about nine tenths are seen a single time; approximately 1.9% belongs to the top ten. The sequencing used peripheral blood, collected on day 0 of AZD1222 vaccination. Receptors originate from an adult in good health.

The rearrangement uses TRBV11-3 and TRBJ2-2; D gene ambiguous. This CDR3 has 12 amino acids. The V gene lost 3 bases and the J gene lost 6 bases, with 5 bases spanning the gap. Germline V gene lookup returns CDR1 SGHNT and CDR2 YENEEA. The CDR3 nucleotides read TGTGCCAGCAGCTTGGGTGCCGGGGAGCTGTTTTTT. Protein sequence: CASSLGAGELFF.

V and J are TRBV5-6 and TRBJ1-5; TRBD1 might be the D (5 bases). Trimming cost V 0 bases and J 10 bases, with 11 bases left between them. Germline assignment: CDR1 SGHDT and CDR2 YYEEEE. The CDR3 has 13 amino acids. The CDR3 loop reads CASSLGQIFPQHF. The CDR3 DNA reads TGTGCCAGCAGCTTGGGACAGATTTTCCCCCAGCATTTT.

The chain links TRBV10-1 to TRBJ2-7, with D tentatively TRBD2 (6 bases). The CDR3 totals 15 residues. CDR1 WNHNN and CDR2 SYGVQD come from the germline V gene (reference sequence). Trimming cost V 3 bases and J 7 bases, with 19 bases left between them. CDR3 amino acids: CASSDGRTWAGEQYF. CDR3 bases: TGCGCCAGCAGTGATGGGAGGACATGGGCCGGGGAGCAGTACTTC.

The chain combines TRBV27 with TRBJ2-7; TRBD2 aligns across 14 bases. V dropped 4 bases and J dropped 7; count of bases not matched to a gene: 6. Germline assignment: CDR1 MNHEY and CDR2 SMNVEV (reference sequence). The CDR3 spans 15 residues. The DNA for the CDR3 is TGTGCCAGCAGTTCTCCGGGACTAGCGGGGGTGGAGCAGTACTTC. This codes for CASSSPGLAGVEQYF.

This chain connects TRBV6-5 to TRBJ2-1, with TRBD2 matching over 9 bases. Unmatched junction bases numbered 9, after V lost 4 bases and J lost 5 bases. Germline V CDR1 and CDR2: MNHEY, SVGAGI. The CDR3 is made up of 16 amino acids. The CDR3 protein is CASSFLLAGFNNEQFF. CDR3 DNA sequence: TGTGCCAGCAGTTTTCTTCTAGCGGGGTTTAACAATGAGCAGTTCTTC.

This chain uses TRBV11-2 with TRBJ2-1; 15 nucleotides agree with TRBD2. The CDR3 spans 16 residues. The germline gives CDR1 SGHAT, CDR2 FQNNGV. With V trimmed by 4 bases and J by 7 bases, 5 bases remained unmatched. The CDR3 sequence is CASSSRTSGRGNEQFF. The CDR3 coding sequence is TGTGCCAGCAGCTCGAGGACTAGCGGGAGGGGAAATGAGCAGTTCTTC. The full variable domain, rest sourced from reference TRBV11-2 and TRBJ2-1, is EAGVAQSPRYKIIEKRQSVAFWCNPISGHATLYWYQQILGQGPKLLIQFQNNGVVDDSQLPKDRFSAERLKGVDSTLKIQPAKLEDSAVYLCASSSRTSGRGNEQFFGPGTRLTVL.

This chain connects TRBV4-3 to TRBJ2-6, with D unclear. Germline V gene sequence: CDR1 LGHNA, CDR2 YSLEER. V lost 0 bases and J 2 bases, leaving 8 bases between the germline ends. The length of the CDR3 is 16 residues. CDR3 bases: TGCGCCAGCAGCCAAGATTTAGGTACTGGGGCCAACGTCCTGACTTTC. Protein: CASSQDLGTGANVLTF.

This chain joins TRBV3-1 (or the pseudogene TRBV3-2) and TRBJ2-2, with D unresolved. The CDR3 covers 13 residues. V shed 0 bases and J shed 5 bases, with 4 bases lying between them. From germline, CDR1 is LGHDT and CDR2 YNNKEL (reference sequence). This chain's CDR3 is CASSQDRTGELFF. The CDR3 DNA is TGTGCCAGCAGCCAAGATCGGACCGGGGAGCTGTTTTTT.

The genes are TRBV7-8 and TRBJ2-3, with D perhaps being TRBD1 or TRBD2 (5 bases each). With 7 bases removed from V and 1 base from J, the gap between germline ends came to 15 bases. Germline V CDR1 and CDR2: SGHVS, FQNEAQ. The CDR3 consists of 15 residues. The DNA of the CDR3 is TGTGCCAGCAACCCCCGGGGCTCCGGCACAGATACGCAGTATTTT. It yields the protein CASNPRGSGTDTQYF.

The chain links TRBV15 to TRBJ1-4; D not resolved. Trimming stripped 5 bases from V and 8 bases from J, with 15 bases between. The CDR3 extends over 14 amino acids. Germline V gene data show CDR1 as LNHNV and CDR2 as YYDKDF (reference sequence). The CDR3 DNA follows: TGTGCCACCAGCCCCACCCTTAAAGGCGAAAAACTGTTTTTT. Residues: CATSPTLKGEKLFF.

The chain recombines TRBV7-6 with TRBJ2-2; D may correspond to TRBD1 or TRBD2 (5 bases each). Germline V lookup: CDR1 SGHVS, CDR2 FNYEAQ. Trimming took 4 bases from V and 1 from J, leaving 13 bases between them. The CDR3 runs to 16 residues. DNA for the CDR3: TGTGCCAGCAGCTCAAGGGGTCGGGGGAACACCGGGGAGCTGTTTTTT. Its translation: CASSSRGRGNTGELFF.

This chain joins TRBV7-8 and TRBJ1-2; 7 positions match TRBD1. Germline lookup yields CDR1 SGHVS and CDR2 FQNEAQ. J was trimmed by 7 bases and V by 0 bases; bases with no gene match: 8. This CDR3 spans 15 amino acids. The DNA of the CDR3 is TGTGCCAGCAGCTTAGCCTGGGCAGGGGGAGGTGGCTACACCTTC. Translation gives CASSLAWAGGGGYTF. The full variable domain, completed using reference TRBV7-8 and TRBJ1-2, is GAGVSQSPRYKVAKRGQDVALRCDPISGHVSLFWYQQALGQGPEFLTYFQNEAQLDKSGLPSDRFFAERPEGSVSTLKIQRTQQEDSAVYLCASSLAWAGGGGYTFGSGTRLTVV.

The DNA of the CDR3 is TGTGCCTGGGGGAGACAACGTAATGAAAAACTGTTTTTT. It encodes CAWGRQRNEKLFF. The chain combines TRBV2 with TRBJ1-4; maybe TRBD1 (5 bases). Per germline, CDR1 SNHLY and CDR2 FYNNEI. This CDR3 comprises 13 residues. V was trimmed by 11 bases and J by 4 bases, leaving 14 bases between them.

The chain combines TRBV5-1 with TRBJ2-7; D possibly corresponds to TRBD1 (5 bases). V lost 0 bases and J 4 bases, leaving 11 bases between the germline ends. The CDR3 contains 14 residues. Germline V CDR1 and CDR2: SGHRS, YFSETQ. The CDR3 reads CASSLVGADYEQYF. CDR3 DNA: TGCGCCAGCAGCTTGGTTGGGGCAGATTACGAGCAGTACTTC.

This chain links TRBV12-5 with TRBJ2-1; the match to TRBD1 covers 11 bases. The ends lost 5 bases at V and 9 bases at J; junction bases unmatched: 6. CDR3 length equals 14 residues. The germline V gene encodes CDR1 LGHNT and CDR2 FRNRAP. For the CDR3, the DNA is TGTGCTAGTGGTCCCGGGACAGGGGGAATTGAGCAGTTCTTC. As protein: CASGPGTGGIEQFF.

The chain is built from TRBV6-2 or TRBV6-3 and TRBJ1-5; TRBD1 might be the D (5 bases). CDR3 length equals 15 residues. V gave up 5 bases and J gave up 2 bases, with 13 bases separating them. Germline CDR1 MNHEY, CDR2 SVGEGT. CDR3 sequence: CASSQGVWGNQPQHF. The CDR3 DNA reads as TGTGCCAGCAGTCAAGGGGTTTGGGGCAATCAGCCCCAGCATTTT.

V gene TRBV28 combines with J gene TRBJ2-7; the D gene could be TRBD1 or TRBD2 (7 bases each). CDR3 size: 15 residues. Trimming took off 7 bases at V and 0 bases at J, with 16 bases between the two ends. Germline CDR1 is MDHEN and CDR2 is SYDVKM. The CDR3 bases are TGTGCCAGCATTTCAGGGGGGGCAACCTCCTACGAGCAGTACTTC. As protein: CASISGGATSYEQYF.

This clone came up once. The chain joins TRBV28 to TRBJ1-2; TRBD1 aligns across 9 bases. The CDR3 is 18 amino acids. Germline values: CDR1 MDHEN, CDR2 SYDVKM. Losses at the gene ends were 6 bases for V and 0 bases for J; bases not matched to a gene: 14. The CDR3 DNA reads TGTGCCAGCAGCTTCATCCGGGACAGGGTAGCTTCTAACTATGGCTACACCTTC. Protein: CASSFIRDRVASNYGYTF.